This T cell receptor beta chain originates from a study of blood T cell repertoires in COVID-19. The study assigned cohorts using participant-reported clinical history. Produced via immunoSEQ multiplex PCR; TCRdb's table is partial and in-frame only. The table has around 270,000 clones, over 75% seen once; the top ten hold over 3%. Looked up from germline, CDR1 is SGHTA and CDR2 is FQGNSA. The V gene lost 6 bases and the J gene lost 4 bases, with 18 bases spanning the gap. The CDR3 extends over 15 amino acids. This sequence originates from a woman aged 40 to 50 who had been exposed to COVID-19. The sample consisted of PBMCs or T cells enriched from blood (not recorded which). The chain carries TRBV7-2 and TRBJ1-2; D perhaps matches TRBD1 (5 bases). Here the CDR3 DNA reads TGTGCCAGCAGATTGGGGGGAGGGGCTCCCTATGGCTACACCTTC. This codes for CASRLGGGAPYGYTF.